The 10 T cell receptor beta chains below come from one sample, sequenced in a study of cytomegalovirus exposure and HLA in healthy donors. The PCR contained 60 Vbeta and 13 Jbeta primers. Data came from immunoSEQ multiplex PCR; TCRdb stores just in-frame clones and leaves some out. The repertoire holds over 85,000 clones, with roughly 72% as singletons. The sequenced sample consisted of PBMCs. These receptors all come from a man younger than 45 in good health and CMV-seronegative.

This chain links TRBV10-1 with TRBJ2-3, with a tentative D call TRBD2 (6 bases). V was trimmed by 8 bases and J by 5 bases, leaving 14 bases between them. CDR1 is WNHNN, CDR2 SYGVQD, per germline (reference sequence). The CDR3 is 13 residues long. CDR3 sequence: CASGTAGGDTQYF. The CDR3 bases are TGCGCCAGCGGGACTGCCGGAGGAGATACGCAGTATTTT.

The J gene is TRBJ2-7, the V gene TRBV7-3; perhaps TRBD2 as D (5 bases). V dropped 6 bases and J dropped 5 bases, with 14 bases sitting between them. The CDR3 is 13 amino acids. From germline, CDR1 is SGHTA and CDR2 FQGTGA. The CDR3 region is CASRYSSGDEQYF. The DNA of the CDR3 is TGTGCCAGCAGATATTCTTCCGGGGACGAGCAGTACTTC.

The rearrangement uses TRBV9 and TRBJ2-2, with D possibly TRBD2 on 5 matching bases. Trimming stripped 4 bases from V and 5 bases from J, with 9 bases between. This CDR3 has 13 residues. Germline assignment: CDR1 SGDLS and CDR2 YYNGEE. DNA for the CDR3: TGTGCCAGCAGCTTCGGGGTTACCGGGGAGCTGTTTTTT. Residues: CASSFGVTGELFF.

This clone showed up just a few times. This chain links TRBV28 with TRBJ1-1; D unclear. The CDR3 contains 14 residues. V shed 4 bases and J shed 4 bases, with 13 bases lying between them. The germline V gene has CDR1 MDHEN and CDR2 SYDVKM. CDR3 DNA: TGTGCCAGCAGTTCCGGCGGGGTTAGCACTGAAGCTTTCTTT. It is translated as CASSSGGVSTEAFF.

This chain uses TRBV18 with TRBJ2-1, with D possibly being TRBD2 (7 bases). V lost 2 bases and J 9 bases, leaving 17 bases between the germline ends. This CDR3 has 15 residues. Germline V CDR1 and CDR2: KGHSH, LQKENI. CDR3 nucleotide sequence: TGTGCCAGCTCACCATGGGGGGGGGCCGACGGTGAGCAGTTCTTC. The encoded protein is CASSPWGGADGEQFF.

This clone showed up just a few times. The rearrangement links TRBV12-5 to TRBJ1-5; 7 bases are a match to TRBD1. The CDR3 covers 14 residues. Germline CDR1 and CDR2: LGHNT and FRNRAP. V gave up 6 bases and J gave up 3 bases; unmatched junction bases: 5. The DNA of the CDR3 is TGTGCTAGTGGACCTGACAGGGCCAATCAGCCCCAGCATTTT. Its protein is CASGPDRANQPQHF. The variable domain in full, completed from reference TRBV12-5 and TRBJ1-5, reads DARVTQTPRHKVTEMGQEVTMRCQPILGHNTVFWYRQTMMQGLELLAYFRNRAPLDDSGMPKDRFSAEMPDATLATLKIQPSEPRDSAVYFCASGPDRANQPQHFGDGTRLSIL.

This rearrangement joins TRBV27 to TRBJ1-5, with 7 bases matching TRBD1. The CDR3 contains 18 residues. Germline V gene lookup returns CDR1 MNHEY and CDR2 SMNVEV (reference sequence). Unmatched junction bases numbered 15, after V lost 5 bases and J lost 2 bases. CDR3: CASSALLDRVGGNQPQHF. For the CDR3, the DNA is TGTGCCAGCAGTGCCCTTCTCGACAGGGTGGGCGGCAATCAGCCCCAGCATTTT.

Comments on this clone: A junction end diverges from the germline sequence, so it may reflect a read error. V and J are TRBV7-9 and TRBJ2-3; D is perhaps TRBD2 (6 bases). This CDR3 is built from 16 residues. Per the germline V gene, CDR1 is SEHNR and CDR2 is FQNEAQ (reference sequence). The CDR3 sequence is CSSSLGVTALGGTQYF. Written as DNA, the CDR3 is TGTTCCAGCAGCTTAGGTGTGACAGCCCTCGGGGGTACGCAGTATTTT.

The chain links TRBV7-9 to TRBJ1-1, with D possibly being TRBD1 (6 bases). The germline V and J ends were trimmed by 7 bases and 1 base, with 19 bases remaining between them. CDR1 and CDR2 from the germline V gene are SEHNR and FQNEAQ (reference sequence). CDR3 length equals 16 residues. This chain's CDR3 is CASTNTGGGPNTEAFF. The CDR3 DNA reads TGTGCCAGCACCAATACCGGCGGGGGGCCGAACACTGAAGCTTTCTTT.

The chain couples TRBV7-9 to TRBJ1-1; D unresolved. V was clipped by 3 bases and J by 1 base, with 9 bases between them. CDR3 size: 14 residues. CDR1 and CDR2 (germline): SEHNR, FQNEAQ (reference sequence). This chain's CDR3 is CASSFTSGNTEAFF. Written as DNA, the CDR3 is TGTGCCAGCAGCTTTACTTCGGGGAACACTGAAGCTTTCTTT.